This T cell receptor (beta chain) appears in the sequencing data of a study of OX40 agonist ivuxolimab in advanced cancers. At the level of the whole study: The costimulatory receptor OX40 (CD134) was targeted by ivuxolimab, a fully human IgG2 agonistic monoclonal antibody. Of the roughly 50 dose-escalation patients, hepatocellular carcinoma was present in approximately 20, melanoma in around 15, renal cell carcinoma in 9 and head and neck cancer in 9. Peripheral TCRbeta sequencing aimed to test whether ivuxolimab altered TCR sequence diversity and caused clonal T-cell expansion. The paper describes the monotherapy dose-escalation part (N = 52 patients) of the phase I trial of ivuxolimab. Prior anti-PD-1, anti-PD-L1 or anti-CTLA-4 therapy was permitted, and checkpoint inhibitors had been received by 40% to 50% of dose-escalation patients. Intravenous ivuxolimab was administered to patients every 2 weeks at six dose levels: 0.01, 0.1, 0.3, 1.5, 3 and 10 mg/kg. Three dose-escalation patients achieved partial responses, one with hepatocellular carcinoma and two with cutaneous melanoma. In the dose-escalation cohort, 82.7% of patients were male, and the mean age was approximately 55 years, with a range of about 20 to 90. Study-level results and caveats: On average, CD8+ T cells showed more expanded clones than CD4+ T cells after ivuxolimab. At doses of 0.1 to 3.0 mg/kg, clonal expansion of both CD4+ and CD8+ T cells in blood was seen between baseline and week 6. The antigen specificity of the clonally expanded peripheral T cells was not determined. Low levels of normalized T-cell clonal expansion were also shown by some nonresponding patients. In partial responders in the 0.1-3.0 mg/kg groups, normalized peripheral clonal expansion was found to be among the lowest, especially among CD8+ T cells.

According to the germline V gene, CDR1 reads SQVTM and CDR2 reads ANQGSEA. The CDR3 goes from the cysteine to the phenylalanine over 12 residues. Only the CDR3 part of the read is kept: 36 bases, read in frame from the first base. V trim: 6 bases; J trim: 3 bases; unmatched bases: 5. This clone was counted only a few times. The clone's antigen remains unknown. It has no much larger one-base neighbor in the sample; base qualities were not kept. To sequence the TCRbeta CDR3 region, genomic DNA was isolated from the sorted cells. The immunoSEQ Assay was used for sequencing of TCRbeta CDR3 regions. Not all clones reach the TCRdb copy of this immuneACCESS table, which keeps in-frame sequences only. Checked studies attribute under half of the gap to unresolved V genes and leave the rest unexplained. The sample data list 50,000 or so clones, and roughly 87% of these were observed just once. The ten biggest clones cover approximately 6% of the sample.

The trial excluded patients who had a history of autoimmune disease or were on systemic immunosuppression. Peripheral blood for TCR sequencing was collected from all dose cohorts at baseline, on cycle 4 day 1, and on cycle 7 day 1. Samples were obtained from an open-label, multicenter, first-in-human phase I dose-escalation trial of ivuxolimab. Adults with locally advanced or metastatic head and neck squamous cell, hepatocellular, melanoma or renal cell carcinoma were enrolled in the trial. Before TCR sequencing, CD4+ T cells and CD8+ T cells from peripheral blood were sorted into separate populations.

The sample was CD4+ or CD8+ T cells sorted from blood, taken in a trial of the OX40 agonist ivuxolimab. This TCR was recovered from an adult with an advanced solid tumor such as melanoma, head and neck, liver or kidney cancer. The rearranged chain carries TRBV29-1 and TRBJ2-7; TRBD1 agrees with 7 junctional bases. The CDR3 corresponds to CSVATGNYEQYF. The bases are TGCAGCGTGGCGACAGGGAACTACGAGCAGTACTTC.